These 6 T cell receptor beta chains came from one sample sequenced in a study of T cell repertoires in cytomegalovirus infection. TCRdb processed the reads anew with MiXCR; each CDR3 protein has one entry. The sample includes 550,000 to 700,000 distinct CDR3 sequences, around two fifths of them seen just once. These TCRs are of unknown antigen specificity. The sequences come from cultured PBMCs, collected from culture after CMV antigen stimulation. Source of these receptors: a human donor in good health (CMV status not recorded). Some clones in this sample may be carry-over from other donors' samples.

Only a few counts were recorded for this clonotype. V is TRBV7-2 and J is TRBJ2-7; D may be TRBD1 (6 bases). The V gene's germline CDR1 is SGHTA and CDR2 FQGNSA. Trimming pared 1 base from V and 6 bases from J, leaving 22 bases between. This CDR3 has 17 residues. In nucleotides, the CDR3 is TGTGCCAGCAGCTTAGGATTTTCGGGACACGTCTTATCCGAGCAGTACTTC. Its translation: CASSLGFSGHVLSEQYF. Drawing the rest from reference TRBV7-2 and TRBJ2-7, the complete variable domain is GAGVSQSPSNKVTEKGKDVELRCDPISGHTALYWYRQSLGQGLEFLIYFQGNSAPDKSGLPSDRFSAERTGGSVSTLTIQRTQQEDSAVYLCASSLGFSGHVLSEQYFGPGTRLTVT.

The chain links TRBV12-3 or TRBV12-4 to TRBJ1-6; D remains ambiguous. The CDR3 runs 12 residues. V lost 6 bases and J 9 bases, leaving 9 bases between the germline ends. CDR3 DNA sequence: TGTGCCAGCAGGAATGTAATTTCACCCCTCCACTTT. Protein: CASRNVISPLHF.

The rearrangement links TRBV5-6 to TRBJ1-6; weak D call: TRBD1 (6 bases). The CDR3 has 19 residues. The V and J ends lost 5 bases and 0 bases respectively, with 21 bases between them. The V gene's germline CDR1 is SGHDT and CDR2 YYEEEE. The CDR3 DNA reads as TGTGCCAGCAGTTATACAGGGAAATCATCCAGCTCCTATAATTCACCCCTCCACTTT. This gives the protein CASSYTGKSSSSYNSPLHF.

This clonotype was picked up a small number of times. The chain combines TRBV4-1 with TRBJ1-5; maybe TRBD1 (5 bases). CDR3 size: 14 residues. The germline CDR1 and CDR2 sequences are MGHRA and YSYEKL. Trimming left V 4 bases short and J 9 bases short, with 16 bases between. The CDR3 is CASSLAGTAAPQHF. The CDR3 bases are TGCGCCAGCAGCCTAGCCGGGACGGCCGCGCCCCAGCATTTT.

The CDR3 DNA reads as TGTGCCAGTAGTATAGTTCCAGCCTACGAGCAGTACTTC. Translation: CASSIVPAYEQYF. The chain couples TRBV19 to TRBJ2-7; D remains unclear. This CDR3 has 13 amino acids. V lost 1 base and J 2 bases, leaving 6 bases between the germline ends. Germline CDR1 and CDR2: LNHDA and SQIVND (reference sequence).

The DNA of the CDR3 is TGCGCCAGCAGCCTAAAGGAAGGGAGACAGGGTAAGAATGAGCAGTTCTTC. Its protein product is CASSLKEGRQGKNEQFF. This chain links TRBV4-3 with TRBJ2-1; the match to TRBD1 covers 7 bases. CDR3 length: 17 amino acids. Germline CDR1 LGHNA, CDR2 YSLEER. Trimming cost V 4 bases and J 7 bases; bases outside gene matches: 16.